This T cell receptor (beta chain) was sequenced during a study of blood T cell repertoires in COVID-19 (dated by TCRdb to about 2020). Context from the whole study: Collaborator samples came from the United States, Italy and Spain and covered acute and convalescent phases of COVID-19. Subjects who had been exposed to COVID-19, were actively infected with it, or had recovered from it provided the deeply sampled blood TCRbeta repertoires that made up the dataset. The repertoires were released in a freely available public database meant as a resource for research on the immune response to SARS-CoV-2. Where HLA class I and class II types were available, the types were taken from metadata supplied by the sample provider, not from assay-based typing. A de-identified subject ID, COVID-19 status, age in years and sex were almost always included in the sample metadata. The material from the prospective study consisted of cDNA or gDNA derived from T cells, B-cell-depleted T cells, or PBMCs. Samples came from the ongoing ImmuneRACE study (first 160 participants) plus 1,254 subjects from 6 global collaborators.

The germline V gene provides CDR1 MGHRA and CDR2 YSYEKL. The trim is 8 bases for V and 2 bases for J, with a gap of 12 bases between the germline ends. The CDR3 runs 13 residues from the cysteine to the phenylalanine. This entry keeps only the CDR3 DNA: 39 bases, framed from base 1. Study-level results and caveats: How much clinical and demographic metadata was included differed by source and by participant, and the metadata was provided uncurated.

Collaborating institutions collected whole blood in K2EDTA tubes following their own protocols. For TCRbeta analysis, collaborator samples were shipped as frozen whole blood, as isolated PBMCs, or as DNA extracted from either sample type. About this clone itself: Its antigen is still unknown. No qualities accompany the bases; no much larger clone lies one base away.

TCRbeta CDR3 regions were amplified from genomic DNA using the immunoSEQ Assay, a bias-controlled multiplex PCR. Turning to the authors' computational methods: Within the assay, amplification of reference gene primers was used to estimate how many nucleated cells each sample contained. To quantify the absolute abundance of each unique TCRbeta CDR3 rearrangement, sequence reads were collapsed and filtered. Productive Simpson clonality was computed per sample as the square root of Simpson's diversity index over productive rearrangements. TCRdb obtained this table from immuneACCESS and retained in-frame rearrangements with V and J assigned. These tables miss some clones; where compared with another copy, unresolved V genes account for less than half of the shortfall, and the remainder is unexplained. Clone size and the V and J calls come from that table; the DNA yielded D and trimming. The sample records fewer than 250,000 clones, around 83% of which are singletons. 8.2% of the sample rests with the top ten.

This chain is built from TRBV4-1 and TRBJ2-5, with TRBD2 tentatively as D gene (6 bases match). Input material: peripheral blood. The TCR comes from a woman aged 45-59 years with acute or convalescent COVID-19. The bases read TGCGCCAGCGGGCGGGGTACACAAGAGACCCAGTACTTC. Its protein reads: CASGRGTQETQYF.